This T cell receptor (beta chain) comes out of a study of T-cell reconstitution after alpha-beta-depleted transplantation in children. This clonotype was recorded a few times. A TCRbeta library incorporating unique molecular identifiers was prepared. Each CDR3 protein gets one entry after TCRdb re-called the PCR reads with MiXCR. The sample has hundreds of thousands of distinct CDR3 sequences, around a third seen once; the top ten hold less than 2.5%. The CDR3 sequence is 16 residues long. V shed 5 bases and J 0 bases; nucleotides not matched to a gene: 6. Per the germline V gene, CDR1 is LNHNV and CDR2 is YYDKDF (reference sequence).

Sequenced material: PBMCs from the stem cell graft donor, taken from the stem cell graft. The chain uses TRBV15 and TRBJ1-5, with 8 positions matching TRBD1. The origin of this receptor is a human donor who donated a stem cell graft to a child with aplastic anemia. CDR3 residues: CATSGQGVYSNQPQHF. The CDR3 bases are TGTGCCACCAGCGGACAGGGAGTCTATAGCAATCAGCCCCAGCATTTT.